This TCR beta chain was obtained from a study of regulatory T cells in long-lasting Graves disease. Findings and limits, study-wide: Persistent disease showed a preference for TRBV28, TRBJ1-2 and TRBJ2-5.

Time point denoted: persistent/refractory GD, antithyroid drugs over 5 years with positive TRAb. Isolated PBMC RNA provided the starting material for the TCR library. Peripheral blood, roughly 8.1 milliliters of it, was drawn into EDTA tubes. V was shortened by 6 bases and J by 0 bases, with 9 bases between the two germline ends. CDR3 size: 15 residues. From germline, CDR1 is SEHNR and CDR2 FQNEAQ (reference sequence). Through Arm-PCR of CDR3 regions and iRepertoire HTBI primers, TCR beta libraries were built. One entry per CDR3 protein, called by TCRdb with MiXCR from the multiplex PCR reads. The sample yields over 350,000 distinct CDR3 sequences, less than 25% seen once. Comments on this clonotype: Its antigen is as yet unknown.

The chain has TRBV7-9 and TRBJ2-6, with D possibly being TRBD1 (5 bases). The sample in question was peripheral blood mononuclear cells (PBMCs), obtained when the disease was refractory, from a patient treated with antithyroid drugs. This receptor was identified in a female donor with Graves disease. CDR3 bases: TGTGCCAGCAGTGCAGGGTTCTCTGGGGCCAACGTCCTGACTTTC. Translating gives CASSAGFSGANVLTF.